The 30 T cell receptor beta chains in this list originate from one sample, sequenced in a study of cytomegalovirus exposure and HLA in healthy donors. Sequenced by immunoSEQ multiplex PCR; TCRdb stores in-frame clones only, minus some. The sample consists of approximately 200,000 clones, about 81% of them appearing once. Material: PBMCs. The receptors derive from a woman aged 30 to 39 in good health and CMV-seronegative.

This clone was found many times. V and J are TRBV5-1 and TRBJ2-2, with 9 bases identical to TRBD1. CDR1 is SGHRS, CDR2 YFSETQ, per germline. V was clipped by 5 bases and J by 3 bases; unmatched bases: 2. The CDR3 runs to 14 residues. CDR3 loop: CASRTGGDTGELFF. CDR3 DNA sequence: TGCGCCAGCAGGACAGGGGGTGACACCGGGGAGCTGTTTTTT.

The chain carries TRBV6-1 and TRBJ2-3; TRBD2 matches at 8 bases. This CDR3 has 15 residues. Germline V CDR1 and CDR2: MNHNS, SASEGT. V trimming: 4 bases; J trimming: 6 bases; junction bases outside the gene matches: 9. CDR3 sequence (DNA): TGTGCCAGCAGTGGATCATCGGCGGGGGGTGATACGCAGTATTTT. It is translated as CASSGSSAGGDTQYF.

The V gene is TRBV7-8, the J gene TRBJ1-3; no reliable D call. Trimming shortened V by 6 bases and J by 4 bases, and 13 bases separated the two germline ends. Germline assignment: CDR1 SGHVS and CDR2 FQNEAQ. This CDR3 has 14 residues. The DNA for the CDR3 is TGTGCCAGCAGGGTGGGCCCTTCAGGAAACACCATATATTTT. Its translation is CASRVGPSGNTIYF. Supplemented by reference TRBV7-8 and TRBJ1-3, the full variable domain reads GAGVSQSPRYKVAKRGQDVALRCDPISGHVSLFWYQQALGQGPEFLTYFQNEAQLDKSGLPSDRFFAERPEGSVSTLKIQRTQQEDSAVYLCASRVGPSGNTIYFGEGSWLTVV.

The V gene is TRBV14, the J gene TRBJ1-2; TRBD1 might be the D (6 bases). Trimming took off 0 bases at V and 6 bases at J, with 14 bases between the two ends. Per the germline V gene, CDR1 is SGHDN and CDR2 is FVKESK. The CDR3 has 15 amino acids. CDR3 loop: CASSQDAGAIHGYTF. DNA of the CDR3: TGTGCCAGCAGCCAAGATGCAGGGGCGATCCATGGCTACACCTTC.

V gene TRBV28 combines with J gene TRBJ2-7; TRBD2 matches 9 bases. Germline V CDR1 and CDR2: MDHEN, SYDVKM. The V gene end was trimmed by 6 bases and the J gene end by 4 bases; junction bases not matched to a gene: 7. The CDR3 totals 14 residues. Here the CDR3 reads CASREGGGAYEQYF. The CDR3 coding sequence is TGTGCCAGCAGGGAAGGCGGGGGGGCGTACGAGCAGTACTTC.

This clone was found many times. The same CDR3 also results from other DNA sequences found in this sample. The V call is TRBV4-1, the J call TRBJ1-2, with D possibly being TRBD1 (6 bases). In germline, CDR1 is MGHRA, CDR2 YSYEKL. Trimming took off 0 bases at V and 2 bases at J, with 7 bases between the two ends. The CDR3 length is 14 residues. The CDR3 here is CASSQDQGNYGYTF. CDR3 DNA: TGCGCCAGCAGCCAAGACCAGGGGAACTATGGCTACACCTTC.

This sequence joins TRBV4-2 and TRBJ2-1, with D possibly TRBD2 on 6 matching bases. V was shortened by 1 base and J by 7 bases, with 14 bases between the two germline ends. Looked up from germline, CDR1 is LGHNA and CDR2 is YNFKEQ. The CDR3 is 15 residues long. CDR3 sequence: CASSQVSGGKNEQFF. In DNA, the CDR3 is TGTGCCAGCAGCCAAGTCTCTGGCGGGAAAAATGAGCAGTTCTTC.

This chain links TRBV4-1 with TRBJ2-1; 11 bases align to TRBD1. V shed 4 bases and J 5 bases; nucleotides not matched to a gene: 13. This CDR3 region has 18 residues. Germline assignment: CDR1 MGHRA and CDR2 YSYEKL. The CDR3 loop reads CASSPRDRGAHTNNEQFF. The CDR3 nucleotides are TGCGCCAGCAGCCCGAGGGACAGGGGGGCTCACACTAACAATGAGCAGTTCTTC.

The CDR3 region has the DNA TGCGCCAGCAGCCCTTGGGGGCAGTCCCTGAACACTGAAGCTTTCTTT. Translation gives CASSPWGQSLNTEAFF. The chain combines TRBV4-1 with TRBJ1-1; a possible D gene is TRBD1 (6 bases). V gave up 4 bases and J gave up 0 bases, with 15 bases separating them. This CDR3 spans 16 amino acids. Germline V CDR1 and CDR2: MGHRA, YSYEKL.

The V gene is TRBV11-3, the J gene TRBJ2-1; 11 bases align to TRBD2. The CDR3 is 15 amino acids. V lost 5 bases and J lost 7; bases outside the gene matches: 7. Germline-derived CDR1 and CDR2 are SGHNT and YENEEA. Written as DNA, the CDR3 is TGTGCCAGCAGCAAAACTGGGACTAGCGGTAATGAGCAGTTCTTC. Its translation is CASSKTGTSGNEQFF.

The chain uses TRBV27 and TRBJ2-1; 11 bases match TRBD1. V shed 3 bases, J shed 7 bases, and the junction held 2 bases outside the gene matches. Germline V gives CDR1 MNHEY, CDR2 SMNVEV (reference sequence). The CDR3 has 14 amino acids. Here the CDR3 DNA reads TGTGCCAGCAGTTTTCGGGACAGGGGGAATGAGCAGTTCTTC. Translated: CASSFRDRGNEQFF.

This sequence joins TRBV5-1 and TRBJ2-7; no clear D gene. Per the germline V gene, CDR1 is SGHRS and CDR2 is YFSETQ. Between the trimmed V and J ends, which lost 3 bases and 2 bases, there was a span of 6 bases. This CDR3 comprises 12 residues. The CDR3 sequence is CASSSPTYEQYF. For the CDR3, the DNA is TGCGCCAGCAGCTCCCCAACCTACGAGCAGTACTTC.

The J gene is TRBJ1-3, the V gene TRBV5-1; D gene ambiguous. This CDR3 is built from 16 residues. V was cut by 3 bases and J by 0 bases, with 13 bases left in between. Germline V gene sequence: CDR1 SGHRS, CDR2 YFSETQ. The CDR3 region is CASSSPVGSSGNTIYF. In DNA, the CDR3 is TGCGCCAGCAGCTCGCCAGTGGGGAGCTCTGGAAACACCATATATTTT. Filled out from reference TRBV5-1 and TRBJ1-3, the complete variable domain reads KAGVTQTPRYLIKTRGQQVTLSCSPISGHRSVSWYQQTPGQGLQFLFEYFSETQRNKGNFPGRFSGRQFSNSRSEMNVSTLELGDSALYLCASSSPVGSSGNTIYFGEGSWLTVV.

This chain connects TRBV15 to TRBJ1-1; D remains ambiguous. Germline V CDR1 and CDR2: LNHNV, YYDKDF (reference sequence). The CDR3 sequence is 14 residues long. V was cut by 0 bases and J by 0 bases, with 5 bases left in between. This CDR3 reads CATSRETVNTEAFF. Written as DNA, the CDR3 is TGTGCCACCAGCAGAGAAACGGTGAACACTGAAGCTTTCTTT.

J is TRBJ2-4 and V is TRBV27, with 7 positions matching TRBD2. The CDR3 is 14 residues long. Germline V gene data show CDR1 as MNHEY and CDR2 as SMNVEV (reference sequence). The V gene end was trimmed by 5 bases and the J gene end by 0 bases; junction bases not matched to a gene: 1. The CDR3 here is CASSERGAKNIQYF. As DNA, the CDR3 is TGTGCCAGCAGTGAGCGGGGAGCCAAAAACATTCAGTACTTC.

The chain carries TRBV5-1 and TRBJ2-3; tentatively, D is TRBD2 (6 bases). V lost 3 bases and J 1 base, leaving 12 bases between the germline ends. CDR3 size: 15 residues. From germline, CDR1 is SGHRS and CDR2 YFSETQ. Written as DNA, the CDR3 is TGCGCCAGCAGCTCGCGGTGGGGGGGCACAGATACGCAGTATTTT. It is translated as CASSSRWGGTDTQYF.

The chain carries TRBV4-1 and TRBJ2-1; TRBD2 is a possible D gene (7 bases). Trimming removed 2 bases at V and 7 bases at J, with 12 bases between. CDR1 is MGHRA, CDR2 YSYEKL, per germline. This CDR3 region has 14 residues. The CDR3 is CASSQMGGRNEQFF. The CDR3 DNA sequence: TGCGCCAGCAGCCAAATGGGGGGGCGAAATGAGCAGTTCTTC.

This clone was seen only a few times. This rearrangement joins TRBV6-1 to TRBJ2-1; TRBD1 matches at 7 bases. CDR1 and CDR2 from the germline V gene are MNHNS and SASEGT. The CDR3 totals 9 residues. The CDR3 DNA reads TGTATCACAGGGGATGAGCAGTTCTTC. Protein product: CITGDEQFF.

This chain links TRBV10-1 with TRBJ2-7; TRBD2 matches 9 bases. The CDR3 contains 12 residues. In germline, CDR1 is WNHNN, CDR2 SYGVQD (reference sequence). Trimming removed 4 bases from V and 8 bases from J; junction bases left unmatched: 3. The CDR3 protein is CASSAGTSQQYF. In DNA, the CDR3 is TGCGCCAGCAGTGCCGGGACTAGCCAGCAGTACTTC.

V gene TRBV5-4 combines with J gene TRBJ1-4; 9 nucleotides line up with TRBD1. This CDR3 comprises 15 residues. Trimming took 3 bases from V and 5 from J; bases not matched to a gene: 5. Germline V lookup: CDR1 SGHNT, CDR2 YYREEE (reference sequence). CDR3 sequence (DNA): TGTGCCAGCAGCTACCGGACAGGGGCGAATGAAAAACTGTTTTTT. Its protein product is CASSYRTGANEKLFF.

V and J are TRBV7-9 and TRBJ1-4, with D possibly being TRBD1 (6 bases). V lost 5 bases and J 6 bases, leaving 13 bases between the germline ends. The CDR3 consists of 14 residues. Germline loops: CDR1 SEHNR, CDR2 FQNEAQ (reference sequence). The CDR3 nucleotides are TGTGCCAGCAGCCAGACAGGTCGCTATGAAAAACTGTTTTTT. It specifies CASSQTGRYEKLFF.

CDR3 sequence: CASSLAGGLSYEQYF. The CDR3, as DNA: TGCGCCAGCAGCTTGGCGGGGGGGCTCTCCTACGAGCAGTACTTC. This chain links TRBV5-1 with TRBJ2-7; 8 bases agree with TRBD2. Germline CDR1 and CDR2: SGHRS and YFSETQ. This CDR3 spans 15 amino acids. Trimming took 0 bases from V and 0 from J; bases not matched to a gene: 2.

CDR3 sequence reads: CASRSSVNSNQPQHF. The CDR3 DNA reads TGCGCCAGCAGATCCAGCGTAAATAGCAATCAGCCCCAGCATTTT. The genes are TRBV5-1 and TRBJ1-5; D unresolved. Trimming took 5 bases from V and 0 from J, leaving 12 bases between them. Germline values: CDR1 SGHRS, CDR2 YFSETQ. CDR3 length equals 15 residues. Filled out from reference TRBV5-1 and TRBJ1-5, the complete variable domain reads KAGVTQTPRYLIKTRGQQVTLSCSPISGHRSVSWYQQTPGQGLQFLFEYFSETQRNKGNFPGRFSGRQFSNSRSEMNVSTLELGDSALYLCASRSSVNSNQPQHFGDGTRLSIL.

This clone was observed a few times. This chain links TRBV19 with TRBJ2-7; tentative D call: TRBD1 (6 bases). Trimming removed 7 bases from V and 4 bases from J, with 11 bases in between. The CDR3 is 12 amino acids. Germline V gene sequence: CDR1 LNHDA, CDR2 SQIVND (reference sequence). CDR3 sequence reads: CASNSQGYEQYF. The CDR3 nucleotides are TGTGCCAGTAACTCACAGGGTTACGAGCAGTACTTC.

J is TRBJ1-5 and V is TRBV28, with 8 bases that match TRBD1. The CDR3 covers 13 residues. Germline V gene data show CDR1 as MDHEN and CDR2 as SYDVKM. Losses at the gene ends were 7 bases for V and 8 bases for J; bases not matched to a gene: 7. The DNA for the CDR3 is TGTGCCAGCACTCTGGACAGGGTGAAGCCCCAGCATTTT. Protein product: CASTLDRVKPQHF.

V and J are TRBV10-2 and TRBJ2-7; no clear D gene. Germline loops: CDR1 WSHSY, CDR2 SAAADI. V lost 0 bases and J lost 2, with 5 bases in between. This CDR3 region has 13 residues. The DNA for the CDR3 is TGCGCCAGCAGTGAGTCGTATCCCTACGAGCAGTACTTC. Its translation is CASSESYPYEQYF.

V is TRBV7-2 and J is TRBJ2-5; D perhaps matches TRBD2 (5 bases). The CDR3 is 15 residues long. Between the trimmed V and J ends, which lost 4 bases and 2 bases, there was a span of 14 bases. CDR1 is SGHTA and CDR2 is FQGNSA in the germline V gene. The CDR3 region has the DNA TGTGCCAGCAGCTCTGCCCCTAGCAGTCAAGAGACCCAGTACTTC. Its translation: CASSSAPSSQETQYF.

The rearrangement joins TRBV10-1 to TRBJ2-5; TRBD1 is a possible D gene (6 bases). The germline CDR1 and CDR2 sequences are WNHNN and SYGVQD (reference sequence). V lost 5 bases and J 1 base, leaving 11 bases between the germline ends. The CDR3 sequence is 14 residues long. CDR3 region: CASSYTGTQETQYF. The CDR3, as DNA: TGCGCCAGCAGTTATACAGGGACCCAAGAGACCCAGTACTTC.

This clone showed up just a few times. The chain combines TRBV4-1 with TRBJ1-6; no clear D gene. The V end was cut by 6 bases, the J end by 10 bases, with 10 bases between. Per the germline V gene, CDR1 is MGHRA and CDR2 is YSYEKL. This CDR3 spans 12 amino acids. The CDR3 is CASSQRGSPLHF. The CDR3 nucleotides are TGCGCCAGCAGTCAAAGAGGCTCACCCCTCCACTTT.

V is TRBV7-2 and J is TRBJ2-2; TRBD2 aligns across 7 bases. The germline CDR1 and CDR2 sequences are SGHTA and FQGNSA. The CDR3 has 19 amino acids. V trimming: 0 bases; J trimming: 4 bases; junction bases outside the gene matches: 14. Here the CDR3 DNA reads TGTGCCAGCAGCTTAGCTCCCTCTGGGCGGGGGAAGGGCACCGGGGAGCTGTTTTTT. It yields the protein CASSLAPSGRGKGTGELFF.